The 26 T cell receptor beta chains below come from one sample, sequenced in a study of regulatory T cells in long-lasting Graves disease. The sample's time point: persistent/refractory GD, antithyroid drugs over 5 years with positive TRAb. Scientists built the TCR library using RNA that was extracted from PBMCs. CDR3-region Arm-PCR and iRepertoire HTBI primers produced the TCR beta libraries. TCRdb reanalysed the multiplex PCR reads using MiXCR and keeps one entry per CDR3 protein. The sample carries 300,000 to 500,000 distinct CDR3 sequences, under 25% recorded once. Sequenced material: peripheral blood mononuclear cells (PBMCs), taken when the disease was refractory, from a patient treated with antithyroid drugs. The source of these receptors is a female donor with Graves disease.

This clonotype was observed many times. For the CDR3, the DNA is TGCAGTGCTATAACTGAGGGCTGGACTGAAGCTTTCTTT. Protein: CSAITEGWTEAFF. The chain is built from TRBV20-1 and TRBJ1-1; D unclear. This CDR3 contains 13 residues. Germline CDR1 reads DFQATT; CDR2 reads SNEGSKA (reference sequence). Trimming removed 4 bases at V and 5 bases at J, with 14 bases between.

This clonotype was found many times. The chain uses TRBV7-2 and TRBJ2-6; unclear D gene. The CDR3 is 16 amino acids. Trimming shortened V by 5 bases and J by 0 bases, and 11 bases separated the two germline ends. Germline CDR1 and CDR2: SGHTA and FQGNSA. CDR3 bases: TGTGCCAGCAGCACTTCGACCCTCTCTGGGGCCAACGTCCTGACTTTC. Protein: CASSTSTLSGANVLTF.

This clonotype was seen many times. This chain connects TRBV28 to TRBJ2-2, with D hard to call. Germline CDR1 reads MDHEN; CDR2 reads SYDVKM. The CDR3 has 15 residues. V was trimmed by 0 bases and J by 3 bases, leaving 8 bases between them. As DNA, the CDR3 is TGTGCCAGCAGTTTATGGAGGAGAGACACCGGGGAGCTGTTTTTT. Translation gives CASSLWRRDTGELFF.

This clonotype was detected ten times or more. The chain is built from TRBV30 and TRBJ1-2; 12 bases agree with TRBD1. This CDR3 is 13 amino acids long. The V gene's germline CDR1 is GTSNPN and CDR2 SVGIG (reference sequence). J lost 8 bases, V lost 0 bases, and 1 base had no gene match. The CDR3 region is CAWSVGTGGGYTF. As DNA, the CDR3 is TGTGCCTGGAGTGTAGGGACAGGGGGCGGCTACACCTTC.

This clonotype occurred many times. CDR3 region: CASTRSGAGRWYQETQYF. For the CDR3, the DNA is TGTGCCAGCACACGAAGTGGGGCTGGGCGGTGGTACCAAGAGACCCAGTACTTC. This chain joins TRBV6-1 and TRBJ2-5, with a tentative D call TRBD1 (5 bases). This CDR3 is 18 amino acids long. V gave up 7 bases and J gave up 0 bases, with 24 bases separating them. CDR1 is MNHNS, CDR2 SASEGT, per germline.

Only a few counts were recorded for this clonotype. The rearrangement joins TRBV5-6 to TRBJ1-1; D is uncertain. CDR1 and CDR2 from the germline V gene are SGHDT and YYEEEE. The CDR3 runs 13 residues. Trimming shortened V by 4 bases and J by 8 bases, and 15 bases separated the two germline ends. The CDR3 DNA reads as TGTGCCAGCAGCGCGCCCCTTGACGGGGAAGCTTTCTTT. Its translation is CASSAPLDGEAFF.

This clonotype showed up just a few times. CDR3 sequence (DNA): TGCAGTGCTAGGGGGGGGGTTGGACTCTCTGGGGCCAACGTCCTGACTTTC. Protein: CSARGGVGLSGANVLTF. The chain links TRBV20-1 to TRBJ2-6; 7 bases line up with TRBD2. CDR1 and CDR2 from the germline V gene are DFQATT and SNEGSKA (reference sequence). Losses at the gene ends were 3 bases for V and 0 bases for J; bases not matched to a gene: 8. CDR3 length: 17 amino acids.

This clonotype was observed a single time. This chain joins TRBV28 and TRBJ2-7; TRBD1 matches at 10 bases. Germline CDR1 is MDHEN and CDR2 is SYDVKM. The ends lost 6 bases at V and 0 bases at J; junction bases unmatched: 11. This CDR3 contains 17 residues. The DNA of the CDR3 is TGTGCCAGCAGCCCGGACCGGGACAGGGGAGGCTCCTACGAGCAGTACTTC. It codes for CASSPDRDRGGSYEQYF. Full variable domain (rest looked up from reference TRBV28 and TRBJ2-7): DVKVTQSSRYLVKRTGEKVFLECVQDMDHENMFWYRQDPGLGLRLIYFSYDVKMKEKGDIPEGYSVSREKKERFSLILESASTNQTSMYLCASSPDRDRGGSYEQYFGPGTRLTVT.

Ten or more counts support this clonotype. V and J are TRBV6-1 and TRBJ2-2; a possible D gene is TRBD2 (6 bases). CDR1 is MNHNS and CDR2 is SASEGT in the germline V gene. The CDR3 sequence is 17 residues long. Trimming cost V 6 bases and J 4 bases, with 21 bases left between them. The CDR3 DNA sequence: TGTGCCAGCAGCCTCATGGGAGGAGGTGCGGGCACCGGGGAGCTGTTTTTT. This gives the protein CASSLMGGGAGTGELFF.

The V gene is TRBV14, the J gene TRBJ2-7; TRBD1 matches at 7 bases. The CDR3 is 14 residues long. J was trimmed by 8 bases and V by 4 bases; bases with no gene match: 11. Per germline, CDR1 SGHDN and CDR2 FVKESK. For the CDR3, the DNA is TGTGCCAGCAGCCGAACCTTACAGGGGTACAAGCAGTACTTC. Residues: CASSRTLQGYKQYF. The variable domain in full, completed from reference TRBV14 and TRBJ2-7, reads EAGVTQFPSHSVIEKGQTVTLRCDPISGHDNLYWYRRVMGKEIKFLLHFVKESKQDESGMPNNRFLAERTGGTYSTLKVQPAELEDSGVYFCASSRTLQGYKQYFGPGTRLTVT.

The chain has TRBV11-2 and TRBJ2-4, with D perhaps matching TRBD1 or TRBD2 (6 bases each). This CDR3 is built from 17 residues. Trimming shortened V by 5 bases and J by 1 base, and 18 bases separated the two germline ends. In germline, CDR1 is SGHAT, CDR2 FQNNGV. CDR3 region: CASSPKRRGPAKNIQYF. The CDR3 DNA is TGTGCCAGCAGCCCAAAGAGACGGGGGCCGGCCAAAAACATTCAGTACTTC.

In its sample, this clonotype was seen a few times. CDR3 amino acids: CASSYALPRYSPLHF. CDR3 nucleotide sequence: TGTGCCAGCAGTTATGCGCTCCCCCGGTATTCACCCCTCCACTTT. The V call is TRBV6-9, the J call TRBJ1-6; D is unclear. V was clipped by 2 bases and J by 8 bases, with 13 bases between them. CDR1 and CDR2 from the germline V gene are MNHGY and SVAAGI. The CDR3 covers 15 residues.

V gene TRBV28 combines with J gene TRBJ1-2; D might be TRBD1 (5 bases). The CDR3 is 14 residues long. Germline loops: CDR1 MDHEN, CDR2 SYDVKM. Trimming removed 6 bases from V and 7 bases from J, with 18 bases in between. CDR3 region: CASSRRDGGGGYTF. CDR3 DNA sequence: TGTGCCAGCAGCCGCCGGGACGGTGGAGGTGGCTACACCTTC.

This clonotype came up a few times. The V and J genes are TRBV30 and TRBJ2-7, with D unresolved. The CDR3 contains 11 residues. Germline lookup yields CDR1 GTSNPN and CDR2 SVGIG (reference sequence). V lost 3 bases to trimming and J lost 5 bases, with 8 bases between them. The CDR3 DNA sequence: TGTGCCTGGAGGAAGGGTGACGAGCAGTACTTC. This gives the protein CAWRKGDEQYF.

The chain carries TRBV20-1 and TRBJ1-2; tentative D call: TRBD1 (5 bases). CDR3 size: 15 residues. V shed 5 bases and J shed 0 bases, with 16 bases lying between them. Germline values: CDR1 DFQATT, CDR2 SNEGSKA (reference sequence). CDR3 residues: CSAQGGTEANYGYTF. As DNA, the CDR3 is TGCAGTGCTCAGGGAGGGACCGAAGCTAACTATGGCTACACCTTC.

This clonotype was recorded many times. The CDR3 region has the DNA TGTGCCAGCAGTTGGGGACAGGGGGTCTACGAGCAGTACTTC. As protein: CASSWGQGVYEQYF. The chain employs TRBV28 and TRBJ2-7; 11 positions match TRBD1. Germline CDR1 reads MDHEN; CDR2 reads SYDVKM. V lost 4 bases, J lost 3 bases, and 2 bases stayed unmatched. The length of the CDR3 is 14 residues. The full variable domain, with the rest looked up from reference TRBV28 and TRBJ2-7, is DVKVTQSSRYLVKRTGEKVFLECVQDMDHENMFWYRQDPGLGLRLIYFSYDVKMKEKGDIPEGYSVSREKKERFSLILESASTNQTSMYLCASSWGQGVYEQYFGPGTRLTVT.

This clonotype was recorded at least ten times. The chain has TRBV28 and TRBJ2-1; no firm D call. The germline V and J ends were trimmed by 6 bases and 0 bases, with 9 bases remaining between them. This CDR3 contains 14 residues. Germline assignment: CDR1 MDHEN and CDR2 SYDVKM. CDR3 DNA: TGTGCCAGCAGCGACCAAAGCTCCTACAATGAGCAGTTCTTC. It encodes CASSDQSSYNEQFF.

This clonotype was observed at least ten times. J is TRBJ1-1 and V is TRBV7-8, with TRBD1 matching 9 bases. J lost 5 bases, V lost 3 bases, and 19 bases had no gene match. The CDR3 length is 19 residues. Germline V gives CDR1 SGHVS, CDR2 FQNEAQ. For the CDR3, the DNA is TGTGCCAGCAGCTTTAGTAGACATCCGGGACAGGGTCGAAATACTGAAGCTTTCTTT. It translates to CASSFSRHPGQGRNTEAFF.

Only a few counts were recorded for this clonotype. The chain links TRBV19 to TRBJ2-5; 10 positions agree with TRBD2. This CDR3 contains 18 residues. V was clipped by 1 base and J by 2 bases; unmatched bases: 10. Germline CDR1 and CDR2: LNHDA and SQIVND (reference sequence). The CDR3 bases are TGTGCCAGTAGTATAGGCCTAGCGGGAGTGCGTCGGCAAGAGACCCAGTACTTC. Its protein product is CASSIGLAGVRRQETQYF.

At least ten counts were recorded for this clonotype. The chain links TRBV27 to TRBJ1-5; weak D call: TRBD1 (5 bases). The CDR3 runs to 15 residues. Trimming left V 1 base short and J 6 bases short, with 13 bases between. The germline gives CDR1 MNHEY, CDR2 SMNVEV (reference sequence). The CDR3 here is CASSLWGREGQPQHF. The CDR3 DNA sequence: TGTGCCAGCAGTTTATGGGGCAGGGAGGGTCAGCCCCAGCATTTT.

This clonotype turned up a few times. The chain carries TRBV20-1 and TRBJ1-5; the D gene is possibly TRBD1 (5 bases). This CDR3 has 15 amino acids. Germline V gene sequence: CDR1 DFQATT, CDR2 SNEGSKA (reference sequence). Trimming cost V 3 bases and J 0 bases, with 12 bases left between them. As DNA, the CDR3 is TGCAGTGCTAGCTCTGCGACAGCTAGCAATCAGCCCCAGCATTTT. It yields the protein CSASSATASNQPQHF.

The sample holds a few counts of this clonotype. The V call is TRBV19, the J call TRBJ2-1; no firm D call. The CDR3 totals 13 residues. V shed 7 bases and J shed 6 bases, with 13 bases lying between them. Germline CDR1 is LNHDA and CDR2 is SQIVND (reference sequence). The CDR3 is CASTQSHGNEQFF. The CDR3 nucleotides read TGTGCCAGTACCCAGAGCCACGGCAATGAGCAGTTCTTC.

A few counts support this clonotype. This rearrangement joins TRBV5-8 to TRBJ2-7, with TRBD2 as a possible D gene (6 bases). The V gene's germline CDR1 is SGHTS and CDR2 YDEGEE. This CDR3 region has 15 residues. V was trimmed by 4 bases and J by 0 bases, leaving 14 bases between them. Written as DNA, the CDR3 is TGTGCCAGCAGCATAGGACGGGGGACCTCCTACGAGCAGTACTTC. Translating gives CASSIGRGTSYEQYF.

This clonotype was counted many times. The chain carries TRBV6-2 or TRBV6-3 and TRBJ2-7; D unclear. Germline V gives CDR1 MNHEY, CDR2 SVGEGT. The CDR3 covers 11 residues. Trimming shortened V by 6 bases and J by 5 bases, and 8 bases separated the two germline ends. This CDR3 is CASRVGDEQYF. The DNA of the CDR3 is TGTGCCAGCAGGGTGGGCGACGAGCAGTACTTC.

DNA for the CDR3: TGTGCCAGCAGTTACGGTCGAGGGCAGGATGGCGAGCAGTACTTC. Translating it yields CASSYGRGQDGEQYF. The chain uses TRBV6-9 and TRBJ2-7; D possibly corresponds to TRBD2 (5 bases). The CDR3 runs 15 residues. V was shortened by 3 bases and J by 6 bases, with 18 bases between the two germline ends. From germline, CDR1 is MNHGY and CDR2 SVAAGI.

This clonotype was detected only once. This chain uses TRBV28 with TRBJ2-2; 8 nucleotides align to TRBD1. J was trimmed by 4 bases and V by 6 bases; bases with no gene match: 16. CDR1 and CDR2 from the germline V gene are MDHEN and SYDVKM. The CDR3 is 18 residues long. The CDR3 coding sequence is TGTGCCAGCAGCTTCTCTCCAGCTAGGACAGGGTTCACCGGGGAGCTGTTTTTT. It codes for CASSFSPARTGFTGELFF.